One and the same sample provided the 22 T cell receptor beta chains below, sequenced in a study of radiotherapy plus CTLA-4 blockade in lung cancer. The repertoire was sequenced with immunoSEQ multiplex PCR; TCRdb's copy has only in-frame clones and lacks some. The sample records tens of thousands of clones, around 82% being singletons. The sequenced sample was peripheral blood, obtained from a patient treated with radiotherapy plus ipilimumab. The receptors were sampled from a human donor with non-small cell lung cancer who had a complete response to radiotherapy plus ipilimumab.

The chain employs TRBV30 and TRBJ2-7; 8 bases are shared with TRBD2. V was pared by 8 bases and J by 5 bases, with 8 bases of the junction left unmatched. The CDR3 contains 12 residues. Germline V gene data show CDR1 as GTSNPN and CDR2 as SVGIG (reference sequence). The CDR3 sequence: CATGTSSHEQYV. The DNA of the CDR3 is TGTGCCACAGGGACTAGTTCCCACGAGCAGTACGTC.

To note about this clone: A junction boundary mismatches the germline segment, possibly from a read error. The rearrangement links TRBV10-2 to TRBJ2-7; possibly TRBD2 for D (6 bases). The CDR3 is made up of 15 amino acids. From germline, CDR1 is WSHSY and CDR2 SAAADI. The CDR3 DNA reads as TGCGCCAGCAGTAGCGGTATCCGGGGGTCCTACGAGCAGTGCTTC. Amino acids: CASSSGIRGSYEQCF.

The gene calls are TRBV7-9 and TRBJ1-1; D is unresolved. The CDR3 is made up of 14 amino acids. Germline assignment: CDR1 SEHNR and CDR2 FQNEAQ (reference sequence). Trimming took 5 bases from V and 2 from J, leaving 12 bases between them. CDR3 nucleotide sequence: TGTGCCAGCAGCCAATTAGCAGTAAACACTGAAGCTTTCTTT. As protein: CASSQLAVNTEAFF.

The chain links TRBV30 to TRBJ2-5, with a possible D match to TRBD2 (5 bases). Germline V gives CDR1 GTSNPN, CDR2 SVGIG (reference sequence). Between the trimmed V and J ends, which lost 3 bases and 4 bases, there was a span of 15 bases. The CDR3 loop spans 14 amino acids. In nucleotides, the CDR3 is TGTGCCTGGAGCGGGAAGAGGACGTTAGAGACCCAGTACTTC. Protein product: CAWSGKRTLETQYF.

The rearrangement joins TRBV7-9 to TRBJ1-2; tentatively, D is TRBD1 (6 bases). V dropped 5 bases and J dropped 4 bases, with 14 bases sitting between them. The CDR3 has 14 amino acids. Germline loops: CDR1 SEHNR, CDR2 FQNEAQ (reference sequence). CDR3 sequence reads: CASSEGGDLYGYTF. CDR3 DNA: TGTGCCAGCAGCGAGGGGGGGGACCTCTATGGCTACACCTTC. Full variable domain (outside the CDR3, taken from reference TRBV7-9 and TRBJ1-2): DTGVSQNPRHKITKRGQNVTFRCDPISEHNRLYWYRQTLGQGPEFLTYFQNEAQLEKSRLLSDRFSAERPKGSFSTLEIQRTEQGDSAMYLCASSEGGDLYGYTFGSGTRLTVV.

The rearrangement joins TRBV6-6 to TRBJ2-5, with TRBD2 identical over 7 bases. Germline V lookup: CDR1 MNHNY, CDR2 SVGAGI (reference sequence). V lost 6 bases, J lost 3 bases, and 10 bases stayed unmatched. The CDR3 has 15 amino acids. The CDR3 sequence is CASSPRRLAEETQYF. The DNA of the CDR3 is TGTGCCAGCAGCCCCAGGCGGCTAGCGGAAGAGACCCAGTACTTC.

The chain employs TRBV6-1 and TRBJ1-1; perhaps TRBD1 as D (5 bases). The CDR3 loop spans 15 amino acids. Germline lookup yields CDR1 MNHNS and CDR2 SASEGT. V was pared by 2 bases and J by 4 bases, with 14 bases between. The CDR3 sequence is CASSEYEGWGTEAFF. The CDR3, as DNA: TGTGCCAGCAGTGAATACGAGGGGTGGGGCACTGAAGCTTTCTTT.

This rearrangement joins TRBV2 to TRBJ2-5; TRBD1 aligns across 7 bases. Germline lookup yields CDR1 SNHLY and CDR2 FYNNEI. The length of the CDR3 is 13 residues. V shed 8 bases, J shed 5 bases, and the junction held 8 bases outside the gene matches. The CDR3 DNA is TGTGCCAGCGGCGACAGGGTTAGCGAGACCCAGTACTTC. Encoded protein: CASGDRVSETQYF.

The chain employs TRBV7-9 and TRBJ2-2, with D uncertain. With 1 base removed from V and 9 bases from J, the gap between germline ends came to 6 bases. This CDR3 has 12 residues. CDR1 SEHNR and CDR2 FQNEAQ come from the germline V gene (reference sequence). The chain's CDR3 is CASSLDVRELFF. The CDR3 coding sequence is TGTGCCAGCAGCTTAGATGTCCGGGAGCTGTTTTTT. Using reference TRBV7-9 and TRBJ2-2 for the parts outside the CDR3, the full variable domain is DTGVSQNPRHKITKRGQNVTFRCDPISEHNRLYWYRQTLGQGPEFLTYFQNEAQLEKSRLLSDRFSAERPKGSFSTLEIQRTEQGDSAMYLCASSLDVRELFFGEGSRLTVL.

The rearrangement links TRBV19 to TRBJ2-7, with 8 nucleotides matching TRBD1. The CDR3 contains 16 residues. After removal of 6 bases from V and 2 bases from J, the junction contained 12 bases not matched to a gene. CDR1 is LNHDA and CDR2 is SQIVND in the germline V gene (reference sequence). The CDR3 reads CASSHLPGQGTYEQYF. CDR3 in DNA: TGTGCCAGTAGCCACCTCCCCGGACAGGGCACCTACGAGCAGTACTTC.

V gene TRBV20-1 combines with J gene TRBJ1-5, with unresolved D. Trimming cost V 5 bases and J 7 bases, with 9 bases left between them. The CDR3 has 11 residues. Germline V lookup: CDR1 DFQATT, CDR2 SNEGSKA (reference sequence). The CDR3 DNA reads TGCAGTGCTGGAAGGGCACAGCCCCAGCATTTT. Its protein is CSAGRAQPQHF.

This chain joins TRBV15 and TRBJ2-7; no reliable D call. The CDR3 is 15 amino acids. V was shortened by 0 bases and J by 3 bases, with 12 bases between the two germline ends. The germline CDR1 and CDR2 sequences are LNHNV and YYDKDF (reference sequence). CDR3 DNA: TGTGCCACCAGCAGAGACCCAGGCCCTTACTACGAGCAGTACTTC. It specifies CATSRDPGPYYEQYF. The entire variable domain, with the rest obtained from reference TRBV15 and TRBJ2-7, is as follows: DAMVIQNPRYQVTQFGKPVTLSCSQTLNHNVMYWYQQKSSQAPKLLFHYYDKDFNNEADTPDNFQSRRPNTSFCFLDIRSPGLGDTAMYLCATSRDPGPYYEQYFGPGTRLTVT.

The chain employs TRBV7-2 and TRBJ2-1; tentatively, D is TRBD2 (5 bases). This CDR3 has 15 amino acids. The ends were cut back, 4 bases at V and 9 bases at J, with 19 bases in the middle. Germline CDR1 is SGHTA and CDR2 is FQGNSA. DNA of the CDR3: TGTGCCAGCAGCTACTCAACCGGGTCCAGCGGTGAGCAGTTCTTC. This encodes CASSYSTGSSGEQFF.

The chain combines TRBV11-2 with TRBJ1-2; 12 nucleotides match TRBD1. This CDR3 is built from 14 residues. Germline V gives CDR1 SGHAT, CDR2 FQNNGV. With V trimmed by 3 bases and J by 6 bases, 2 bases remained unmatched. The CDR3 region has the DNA TGTGCCAGCAGCTTGGGACAGGGGGCCCATGGCTACACCTTC. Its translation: CASSLGQGAHGYTF.

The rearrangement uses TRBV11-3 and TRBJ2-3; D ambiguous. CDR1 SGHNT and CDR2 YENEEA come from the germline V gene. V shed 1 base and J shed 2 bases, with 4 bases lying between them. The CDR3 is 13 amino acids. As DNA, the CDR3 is TGTGCCAGCAGCTTAGCCGACACAGATACGCAGTATTTT. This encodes CASSLADTDTQYF.

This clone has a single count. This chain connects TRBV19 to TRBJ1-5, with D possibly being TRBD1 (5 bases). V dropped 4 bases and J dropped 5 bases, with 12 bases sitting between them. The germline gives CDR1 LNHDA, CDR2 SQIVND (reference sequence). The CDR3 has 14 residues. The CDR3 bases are TGTGCCAGTAGTAAGGGGTTGGTCGATCAGCCCCAGCATTTT. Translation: CASSKGLVDQPQHF.

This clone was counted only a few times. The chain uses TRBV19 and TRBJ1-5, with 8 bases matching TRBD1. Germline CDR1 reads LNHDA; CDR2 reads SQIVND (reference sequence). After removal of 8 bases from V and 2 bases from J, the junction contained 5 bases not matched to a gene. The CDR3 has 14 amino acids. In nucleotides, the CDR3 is TGTGCCAGTCATGACAGGGGCCGCAATCAGCCCCAGCATTTT. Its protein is CASHDRGRNQPQHF. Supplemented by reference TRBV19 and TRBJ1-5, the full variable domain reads DGGITQSPKYLFRKEGQNVTLSCEQNLNHDAMYWYRQDPGQGLRLIYYSQIVNDFQKGDIAEGYSVSREKKESFPLTVTSAQKNPTAFYLCASHDRGRNQPQHFGDGTRLSIL.

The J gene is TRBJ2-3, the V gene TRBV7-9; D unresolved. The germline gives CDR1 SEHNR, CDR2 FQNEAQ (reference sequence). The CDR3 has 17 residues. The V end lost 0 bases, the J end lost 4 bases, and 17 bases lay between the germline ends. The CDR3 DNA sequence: TGTGCCAGCAGCTTAGCCCGGCCCCAATTATCCGCAGATACGCAGTATTTT. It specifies CASSLARPQLSADTQYF.

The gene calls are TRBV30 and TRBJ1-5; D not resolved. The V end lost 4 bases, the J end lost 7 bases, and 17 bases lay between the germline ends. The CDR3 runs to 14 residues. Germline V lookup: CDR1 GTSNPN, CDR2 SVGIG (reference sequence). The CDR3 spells CAWTEGNGGQPQHF. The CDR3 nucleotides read TGTGCCTGGACCGAGGGCAATGGTGGGCAGCCCCAGCATTTT.

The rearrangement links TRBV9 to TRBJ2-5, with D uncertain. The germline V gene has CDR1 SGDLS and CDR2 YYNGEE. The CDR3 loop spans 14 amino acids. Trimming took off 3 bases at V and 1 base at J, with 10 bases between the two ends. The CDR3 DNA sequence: TGTGCCAGCAGCGATAGTAGGTCCCAAGAGACCCAGTACTTC. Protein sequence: CASSDSRSQETQYF.

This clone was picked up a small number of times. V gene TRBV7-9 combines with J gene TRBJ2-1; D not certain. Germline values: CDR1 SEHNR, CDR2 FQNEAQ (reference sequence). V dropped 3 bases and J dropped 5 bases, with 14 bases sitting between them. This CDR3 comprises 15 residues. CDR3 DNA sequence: TGTGCCAGCAGCTTCGCGGACCCTTGGGACAATGAGCAGTTCTTC. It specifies CASSFADPWDNEQFF.

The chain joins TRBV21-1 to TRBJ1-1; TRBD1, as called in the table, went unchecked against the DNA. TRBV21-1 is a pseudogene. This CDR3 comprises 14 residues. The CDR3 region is CASSLIQGNTEAFF. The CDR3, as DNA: TGTGCCAGCAGCCTAATACAGGGGAACACTGAAGCTTTCTTT.